What follows are 11 T cell receptor beta chains derived from one specimen sequenced in a study of radiation and T cells in renal cell carcinoma. TCRdb's table, derived via immunoSEQ multiplex PCR, lists solely in-frame clones and lacks some. The sample holds 150,000 to 200,000 clones, about 88% seen once. Time point meaning: blood 4 weeks post-SBRT, at nephrectomy. Sample treatment: 15 Gy SBRT to primary tumor, nephrectomy 4 weeks later. Sequenced here: blood, sampled from a patient whose treatment included radiotherapy and nephrectomy. These receptors were taken from a woman aged 50 to 65 with renal cell carcinoma.

This clone was found once. The rearrangement links TRBV6-1 to TRBJ2-5; D unresolved. V lost 6 bases and J 5 bases, leaving 13 bases between the germline ends. The V gene's germline CDR1 is MNHNS and CDR2 SASEGT. The CDR3 is 13 amino acids. The CDR3 is CASSQNLLETQYF. CDR3 in DNA: TGTGCCAGCAGCCAGAACCTGTTGGAGACCCAGTACTTC.

The rearrangement joins TRBV7-6 to TRBJ2-3, with a tentative D call TRBD1 (6 bases). V lost 3 bases and J 0 bases, leaving 16 bases between the germline ends. Germline CDR1 is SGHVS and CDR2 is FNYEAQ. The CDR3 covers 17 residues. DNA of the CDR3: TGTGCCAGCAGCTTTACCGGGACACCTACTAGCACAGATACGCAGTATTTT. This gives the protein CASSFTGTPTSTDTQYF.

The chain joins TRBV7-2 to TRBJ1-2; D is perhaps TRBD1 (6 bases). The V gene lost 5 bases and the J gene lost 4 bases, with 20 bases spanning the gap. The CDR3 has 16 residues. Per germline, CDR1 SGHTA and CDR2 FQGNSA. CDR3 nucleotide sequence: TGTGCCAGCAGCCCTCAGTCAGGACAGACCCTCTATGGCTACACCTTC. It specifies CASSPQSGQTLYGYTF.

V usage is TRBV5-6 and J usage is TRBJ2-7; a possible D gene is TRBD2 (6 bases). The CDR3 is 14 amino acids. Between the trimmed V and J ends, which lost 2 bases and 6 bases, there was a span of 15 bases. Germline V lookup: CDR1 SGHDT, CDR2 YYEEEE. CDR3 region: CASSFGGGNREQYF. The CDR3 DNA is TGTGCCAGCAGCTTCGGGGGTGGAAACCGCGAGCAGTACTTC. Combining the CDR3 with reference TRBV5-6 and TRBJ2-7 gives the whole variable domain DAGVTQSPTHLIKTRGQQVTLRCSPKSGHDTVSWYQQALGQGPQFIFQYYEEEERQRGNFPDRFSGHQFPNYSSELNVNALLLGDSALYLCASSFGGGNREQYFGPGTRLTVT.

The rearrangement uses TRBV12-5 and TRBJ1-2; 10 bases are shared with TRBD1. The CDR3 length is 17 residues. Germline V gene sequence: CDR1 LGHNT, CDR2 FRNRAP. Trimming at V came to 0 bases and at J to 4 bases, leaving 8 bases not matched to a gene. CDR3 amino acids: CASGLVRDRGEGYGYTF. As DNA, the CDR3 is TGTGCTAGTGGTTTGGTACGGGACAGGGGAGAAGGCTATGGCTACACCTTC.

This clone was seen a handful of times. The chain carries TRBV7-9 and TRBJ2-7, with D perhaps matching TRBD1 (7 bases). The CDR3 runs 13 residues. Germline assignment: CDR1 SEHNR and CDR2 FQNEAQ (reference sequence). V shed 10 bases and J shed 3 bases, with 16 bases lying between them. CDR3 residues: CAIRRAGGYEQYF. The CDR3, as DNA: TGTGCCATTCGGAGGGCAGGGGGCTACGAGCAGTACTTC.

The chain recombines TRBV9 with TRBJ2-1, with unresolved D. This CDR3 comprises 12 residues. V lost 7 bases and J 3 bases, leaving 8 bases between the germline ends. Looked up from germline, CDR1 is SGDLS and CDR2 is YYNGEE. Written as DNA, the CDR3 is TGTGCCAGCGAAGGTCTCTACAATGAGCAGTTCTTC. Encoded protein: CASEGLYNEQFF.

This chain links TRBV7-2 with TRBJ1-2; D call uncertain. CDR1 and CDR2 (germline): SGHTA, FQGNSA. The V end was cut by 5 bases, the J end by 1 base, with 17 bases between. There are 16 residues in the CDR3. The DNA for the CDR3 is TGTGCCAGCAGCCCCCGGGCTGGTTACCTTAACTATGGCTACACCTTC. Translated, it gives CASSPRAGYLNYGYTF. Based on the CDR3 plus reference TRBV7-2 and TRBJ1-2, the full variable domain is GAGVSQSPSNKVTEKGKDVELRCDPISGHTALYWYRQSLGQGLEFLIYFQGNSAPDKSGLPSDRFSAERTGGSVSTLTIQRTQQEDSAVYLCASSPRAGYLNYGYTFGSGTRLTVV.

The gene calls are TRBV5-1 and TRBJ2-6; D is perhaps TRBD1 (6 bases). Germline-derived CDR1 and CDR2 are SGHRS and YFSETQ. The CDR3 consists of 18 residues. Trimming removed 0 bases at V and 0 bases at J, with 13 bases between. The CDR3 loop reads CASSLGLGQDSGANVLTF. DNA for the CDR3: TGCGCCAGCAGCTTGGGACTGGGACAAGACTCTGGGGCCAACGTCCTGACTTTC.

V usage is TRBV5-1 and J usage is TRBJ2-5, with 8 bases fitting TRBD2. V was clipped by 0 bases and J by 5 bases; unmatched bases: 3. CDR3 length equals 14 residues. Germline values: CDR1 SGHRS, CDR2 YFSETQ. CDR3 nucleotide sequence: TGCGCCAGCAGCTTGGAGGCTAGCGGGGAGACCCAGTACTTC. Protein sequence: CASSLEASGETQYF.

The chain combines TRBV19 with TRBJ2-5; 9 positions match TRBD1. V was pared by 6 bases and J by 5 bases, with 10 bases of the junction left unmatched. Germline V gene lookup returns CDR1 LNHDA and CDR2 SQIVND (reference sequence). The length of the CDR3 is 15 residues. The CDR3 sequence is CASRDIQGARETQYF. The DNA for the CDR3 is TGTGCCAGTAGGGATATACAGGGGGCGCGGGAGACCCAGTACTTC.